These 7 T cell receptor beta chains originate from one sample sequenced in a study of T cell repertoires in cytomegalovirus infection. TCRdb ran MiXCR on the reads and lists one entry per CDR3 protein. The sample yields around 530,000 distinct CDR3 sequences, 16% seen once. Sequenced sample: CD8+ T cells from PBMCs. The origin of the receptors is a human donor in good health (CMV status not recorded). Some clones in this sample may be carry-over from other donors' samples.

The chain employs TRBV20-1 and TRBJ1-1; 7 bases are a match to TRBD1. The CDR3 extends over 15 amino acids. Germline assignment: CDR1 DFQATT and CDR2 SNEGSKA (reference sequence). The V segment lost 0 bases and the J segment 1 base; nucleotides outside the gene matches: 5. CDR3: CSARDTRTGNTEAFF. The CDR3 DNA sequence: TGCAGTGCTAGAGACACCAGGACAGGGAACACTGAAGCTTTCTTT.

This clonotype occurred many times. The rearrangement uses TRBV27 and TRBJ2-2; D is perhaps TRBD2 (5 bases). V was clipped by 4 bases and J by 1 base, with 10 bases between them. The CDR3 is 15 amino acids. Germline V gene data show CDR1 as MNHEY and CDR2 as SMNVEV (reference sequence). The CDR3 loop reads CASSYLAMNTGELFF. The CDR3 DNA is TGTGCCAGCAGTTATCTAGCAATGAACACCGGGGAGCTGTTTTTT.

This clonotype was recorded at least ten times. The chain is built from TRBV18 and TRBJ2-1, with D unclear. CDR1 and CDR2 (germline): KGHSH, LQKENI. The CDR3 contains 14 residues. With 6 bases removed from V and 5 bases from J, the gap between germline ends came to 14 bases. The CDR3 DNA reads TGTGCCAGCTCCACCACGTTAGGGAACAATGAGCAGTTCTTC. It is translated as CASSTTLGNNEQFF.

Of note for this clonotype: This clone may be a read error of a much larger clone one base away. Since the CDR3 does not end with the conserved phenylalanine or tryptophan, this likely comes from a read error. The chain is built from TRBV4-1 and TRBJ2-7; 8 bases map to TRBD2. With V trimmed by 3 bases and J by 1 base, 5 bases remained unmatched. Germline values: CDR1 MGHRA, CDR2 YSYEKL. This CDR3 region has 15 residues. The CDR3 sequence: CASSHETSVSYEQYL. CDR3 nucleotide sequence: TGCGCCAGCAGCCATGAGACTAGCGTGTCCTACGAGCAGTACTTA.

For this clonotype: This may be a read error, as it is one base from a much larger clone. This chain uses TRBV7-8 with TRBJ2-5, with D perhaps being TRBD1 or TRBD2 (6 bases each). Trimming cost V 1 base and J 2 bases, with 17 bases left between them. The CDR3 loop spans 17 amino acids. The germline V gene encodes CDR1 SGHVS and CDR2 FQNEAQ. The CDR3 DNA follows: TGTGCCAGCAGCTTAGGGGGGGCGGGGAGGCTACAAGAGACCCAGTACTTC. Encoded protein: CASSLGGAGRLQETQYF.

This clonotype was seen a handful of times. V is TRBV7-6 and J is TRBJ2-5, with TRBD2 matching over 9 bases. This CDR3 has 15 amino acids. V trimming: 5 bases; J trimming: 2 bases; junction bases outside the gene matches: 6. CDR1 and CDR2 (germline): SGHVS, FNYEAQ. Here the CDR3 reads CASSPLLAGQETQYF. The CDR3 DNA follows: TGTGCCAGCAGCCCCCTGCTAGCGGGGCAAGAGACCCAGTACTTC.

This clonotype was seen many times. This rearrangement joins TRBV4-1 to TRBJ1-5, with unresolved D. With 4 bases removed from V and 0 bases from J, the gap between germline ends came to 7 bases. CDR1 MGHRA and CDR2 YSYEKL come from the germline V gene. The CDR3 has 14 residues. In nucleotides, the CDR3 is TGCGCCAGCAGCCGACTCCCTAGCAATCAGCCCCAGCATTTT. It codes for CASSRLPSNQPQHF.